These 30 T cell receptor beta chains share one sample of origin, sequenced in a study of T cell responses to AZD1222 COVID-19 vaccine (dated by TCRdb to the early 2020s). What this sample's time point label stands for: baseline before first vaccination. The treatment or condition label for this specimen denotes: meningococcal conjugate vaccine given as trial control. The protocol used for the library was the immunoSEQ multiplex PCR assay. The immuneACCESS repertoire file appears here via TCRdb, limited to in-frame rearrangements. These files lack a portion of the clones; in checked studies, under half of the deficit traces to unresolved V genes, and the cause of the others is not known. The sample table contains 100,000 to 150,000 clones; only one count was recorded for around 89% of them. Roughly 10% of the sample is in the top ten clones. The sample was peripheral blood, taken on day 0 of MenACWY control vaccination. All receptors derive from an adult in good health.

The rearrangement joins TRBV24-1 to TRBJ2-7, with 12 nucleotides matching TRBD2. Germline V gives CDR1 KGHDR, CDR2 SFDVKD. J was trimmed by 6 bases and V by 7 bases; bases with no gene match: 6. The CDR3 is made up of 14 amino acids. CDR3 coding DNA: TGTGCCACCAGCTCCGGGACTAGCGGGCGCGAGCAGTACTTC. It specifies CATSSGTSGREQYF.

CDR3 sequence: CASKETSVETQYF. The CDR3 coding sequence is TGTGCCAGCAAAGAGACTAGCGTAGAGACCCAGTACTTC. This sequence joins TRBV2 and TRBJ2-5; TRBD2 matches 8 bases. The V segment lost 7 bases and the J segment 4 bases; nucleotides outside the gene matches: 5. The CDR3 is 13 residues long. Germline V lookup: CDR1 SNHLY, CDR2 FYNNEI.

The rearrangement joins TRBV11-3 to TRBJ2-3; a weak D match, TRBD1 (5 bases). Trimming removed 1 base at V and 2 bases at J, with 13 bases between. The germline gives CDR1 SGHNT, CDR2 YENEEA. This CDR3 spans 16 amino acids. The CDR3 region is CASSLVVGEDTDTQYF. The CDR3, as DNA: TGTGCCAGCAGCTTAGTAGTAGGGGAAGACACAGATACGCAGTATTTT.

The CDR3 protein is CASSRIDRRYEQYF. CDR3 in DNA: TGTGCCAGCAGTCGTATCGACAGACGCTACGAGCAGTACTTC. This sequence joins TRBV6-2 or TRBV6-3 and TRBJ2-7, with D possibly TRBD1 on 5 matching bases. CDR1 and CDR2 from the germline V gene are MNHEY and SVGEGT. The CDR3 sequence is 14 residues long. V was pared by 5 bases and J by 3 bases, with 14 bases between.

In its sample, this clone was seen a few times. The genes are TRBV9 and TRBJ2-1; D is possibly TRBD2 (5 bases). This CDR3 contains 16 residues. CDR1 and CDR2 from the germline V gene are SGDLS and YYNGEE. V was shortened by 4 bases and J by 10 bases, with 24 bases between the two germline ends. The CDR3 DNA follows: TGTGCCAGCAGCCAGATGGGAGCGGTTAGCCCTTGGGAGCAGTTCTTC. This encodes CASSQMGAVSPWEQFF.

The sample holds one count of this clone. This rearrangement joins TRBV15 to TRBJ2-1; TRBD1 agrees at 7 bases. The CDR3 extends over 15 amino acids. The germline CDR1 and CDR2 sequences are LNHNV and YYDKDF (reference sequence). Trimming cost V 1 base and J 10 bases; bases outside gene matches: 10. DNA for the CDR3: TGTGCCACCAGCAGAGCCGGTGGGACAGCGTACGAGCAGTTCTTC. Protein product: CATSRAGGTAYEQFF.

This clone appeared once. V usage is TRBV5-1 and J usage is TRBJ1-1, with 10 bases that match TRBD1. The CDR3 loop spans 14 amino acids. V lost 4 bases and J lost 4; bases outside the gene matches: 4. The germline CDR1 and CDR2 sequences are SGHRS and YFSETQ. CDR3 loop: CASSRDRGATEAFF. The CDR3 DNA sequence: TGCGCCAGCAGCCGGGACAGGGGAGCCACTGAAGCTTTCTTT.

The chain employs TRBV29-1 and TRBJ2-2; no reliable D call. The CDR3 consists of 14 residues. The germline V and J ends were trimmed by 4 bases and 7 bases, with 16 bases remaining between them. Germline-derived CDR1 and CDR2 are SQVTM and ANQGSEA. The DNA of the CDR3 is TGCAGCGTTGGTGGGGTGGGAAGGAGCGGGGAGCTGTTTTTT. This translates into CSVGGVGRSGELFF.

CDR3 amino acids: CASSLGRGREDSNEQFF. DNA for the CDR3: TGTGCCAGCAGCTTAGGCCGCGGGCGGGAGGATAGTAATGAGCAGTTCTTC. The J gene is TRBJ2-1, the V gene TRBV7-9, with 8 bases lining up with TRBD2. The germline V gene has CDR1 SEHNR and CDR2 FQNEAQ (reference sequence). The CDR3 is made up of 17 amino acids. V shed 1 base, J shed 7 bases, and the junction held 12 bases outside the gene matches.

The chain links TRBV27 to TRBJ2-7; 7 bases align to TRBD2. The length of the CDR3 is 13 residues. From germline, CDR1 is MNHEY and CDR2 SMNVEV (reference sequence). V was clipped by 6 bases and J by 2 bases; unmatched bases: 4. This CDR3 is CASSRLAPYEQYF. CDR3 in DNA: TGTGCCAGCAGCCGACTAGCCCCCTACGAGCAGTACTTC.

CDR3 sequence reads: CASSKLGGSEAEQYF. CDR3 nucleotide sequence: TGTGCCAGCAGCAAGCTTGGCGGGAGTGAAGCCGAGCAGTACTTC. The J gene is TRBJ2-7, the V gene TRBV21-1; the table gives TRBD2 as D, unverified against the DNA. TRBV21-1 is labeled a pseudogene. The CDR3 extends over 15 amino acids.

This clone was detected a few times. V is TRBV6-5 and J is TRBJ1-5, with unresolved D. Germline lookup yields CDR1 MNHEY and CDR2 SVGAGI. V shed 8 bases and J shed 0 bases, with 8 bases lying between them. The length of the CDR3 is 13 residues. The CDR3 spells CASLQNSNQPQHF. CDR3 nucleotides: TGTGCCAGCCTACAGAATAGCAATCAGCCCCAGCATTTT.

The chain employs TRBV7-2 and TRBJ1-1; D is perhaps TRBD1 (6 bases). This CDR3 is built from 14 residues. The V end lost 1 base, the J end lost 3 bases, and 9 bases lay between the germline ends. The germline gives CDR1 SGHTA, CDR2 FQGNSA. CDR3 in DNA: TGTGCCAGCAGCTTAGGGACAGCCTACACTGAAGCTTTCTTT. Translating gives CASSLGTAYTEAFF.

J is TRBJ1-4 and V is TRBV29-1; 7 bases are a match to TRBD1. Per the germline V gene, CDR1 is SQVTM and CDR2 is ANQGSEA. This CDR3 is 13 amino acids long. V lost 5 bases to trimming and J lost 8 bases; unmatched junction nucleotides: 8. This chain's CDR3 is CSVWEGTAEKLFF. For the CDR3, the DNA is TGCAGCGTTTGGGAAGGGACAGCGGAAAAACTGTTTTTT.

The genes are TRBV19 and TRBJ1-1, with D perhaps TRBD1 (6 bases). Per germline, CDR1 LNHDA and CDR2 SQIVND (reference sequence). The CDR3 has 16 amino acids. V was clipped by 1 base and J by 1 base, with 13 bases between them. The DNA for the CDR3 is TGTGCCAGTAGTATAGCCCCAGGGGTGAGGAACACTGAAGCTTTCTTT. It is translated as CASSIAPGVRNTEAFF.

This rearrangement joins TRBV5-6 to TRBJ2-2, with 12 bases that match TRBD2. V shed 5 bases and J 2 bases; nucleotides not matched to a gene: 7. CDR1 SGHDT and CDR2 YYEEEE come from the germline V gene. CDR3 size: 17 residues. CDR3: CASRLLAGGPNTGELFF. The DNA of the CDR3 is TGTGCCAGCAGGTTGCTAGCGGGAGGGCCTAACACCGGGGAGCTGTTTTTT.

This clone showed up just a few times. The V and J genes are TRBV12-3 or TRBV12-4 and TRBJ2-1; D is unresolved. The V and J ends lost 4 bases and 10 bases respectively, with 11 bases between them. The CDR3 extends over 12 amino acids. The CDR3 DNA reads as TGTGCCAGCAGTTACAGAGATGGCGAGCAGTTCTTC. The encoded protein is CASSYRDGEQFF.

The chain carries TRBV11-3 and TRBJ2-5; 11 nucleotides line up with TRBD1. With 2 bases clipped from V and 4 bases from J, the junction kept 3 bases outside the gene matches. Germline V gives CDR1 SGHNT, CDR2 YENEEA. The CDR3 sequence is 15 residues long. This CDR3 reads CASSLRTGGVETQYF. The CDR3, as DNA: TGTGCCAGCAGCTTAAGGACAGGGGGCGTAGAGACCCAGTACTTC.

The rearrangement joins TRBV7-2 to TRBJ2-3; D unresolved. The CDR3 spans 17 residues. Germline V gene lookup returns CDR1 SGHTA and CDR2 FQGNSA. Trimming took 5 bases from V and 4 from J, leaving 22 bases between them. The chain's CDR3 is CASSPPRSPWDADTQYF. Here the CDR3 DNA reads TGTGCCAGCAGCCCCCCGAGGTCCCCCTGGGATGCAGATACGCAGTATTTT.

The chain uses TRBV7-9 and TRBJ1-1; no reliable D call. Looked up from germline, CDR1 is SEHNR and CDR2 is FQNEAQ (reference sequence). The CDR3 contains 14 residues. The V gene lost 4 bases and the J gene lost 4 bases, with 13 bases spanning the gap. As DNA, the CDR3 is TGTGCCAGCAGCTCTAGGGCACATGGCACTGAAGCTTTCTTT. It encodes CASSSRAHGTEAFF.

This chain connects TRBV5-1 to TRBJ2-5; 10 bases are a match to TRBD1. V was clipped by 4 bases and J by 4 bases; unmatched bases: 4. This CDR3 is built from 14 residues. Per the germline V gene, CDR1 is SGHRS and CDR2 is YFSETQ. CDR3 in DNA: TGCGCCAGCAGCACAGGACAGGGGGGAGAGACCCAGTACTTC. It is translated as CASSTGQGGETQYF.

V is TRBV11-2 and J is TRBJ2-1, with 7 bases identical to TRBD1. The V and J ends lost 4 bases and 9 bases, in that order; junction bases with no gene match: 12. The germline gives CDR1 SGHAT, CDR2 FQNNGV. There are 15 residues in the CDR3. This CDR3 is CASSSNRGDVSEQFF. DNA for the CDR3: TGTGCCAGCAGCTCAAACAGGGGAGACGTCAGTGAGCAGTTCTTC.

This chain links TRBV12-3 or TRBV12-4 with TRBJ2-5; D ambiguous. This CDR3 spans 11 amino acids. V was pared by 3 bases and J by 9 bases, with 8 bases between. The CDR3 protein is CASSFATAQYF. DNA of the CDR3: TGTGCCAGCAGTTTCGCCACGGCCCAGTACTTC.

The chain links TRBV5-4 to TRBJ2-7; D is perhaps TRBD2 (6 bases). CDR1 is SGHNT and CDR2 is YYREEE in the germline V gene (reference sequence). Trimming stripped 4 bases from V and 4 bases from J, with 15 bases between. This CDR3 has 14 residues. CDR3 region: CASSTGENEYEQYF. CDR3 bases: TGTGCCAGCAGCACGGGAGAAAACGAATACGAGCAGTACTTC.

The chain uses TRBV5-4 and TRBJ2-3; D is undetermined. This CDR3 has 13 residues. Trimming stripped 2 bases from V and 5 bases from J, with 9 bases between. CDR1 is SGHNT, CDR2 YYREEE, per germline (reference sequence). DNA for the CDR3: TGTGCCAGCAGCTTTGATCCGAAAGATACGCAGTATTTT. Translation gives CASSFDPKDTQYF.

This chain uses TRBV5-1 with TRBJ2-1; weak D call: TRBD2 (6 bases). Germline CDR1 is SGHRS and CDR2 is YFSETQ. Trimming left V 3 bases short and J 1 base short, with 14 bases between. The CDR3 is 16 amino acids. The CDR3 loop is CASSSLVAASYNEQFF. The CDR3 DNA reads TGCGCCAGCAGCTCCCTGGTAGCGGCATCCTACAATGAGCAGTTCTTC.

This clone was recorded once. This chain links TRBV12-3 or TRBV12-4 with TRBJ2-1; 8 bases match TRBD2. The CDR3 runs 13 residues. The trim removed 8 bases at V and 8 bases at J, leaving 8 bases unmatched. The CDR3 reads CASRRAGVDEQFF. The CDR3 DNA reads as TGTGCCAGCCGAAGAGCGGGAGTGGATGAGCAGTTCTTC.

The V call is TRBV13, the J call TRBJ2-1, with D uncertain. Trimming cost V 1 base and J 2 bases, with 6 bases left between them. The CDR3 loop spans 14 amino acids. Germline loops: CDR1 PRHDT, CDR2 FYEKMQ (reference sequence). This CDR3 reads CASSLVSTYNEQFF. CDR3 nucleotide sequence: TGTGCCAGCAGCTTAGTGTCGACCTACAATGAGCAGTTCTTC.

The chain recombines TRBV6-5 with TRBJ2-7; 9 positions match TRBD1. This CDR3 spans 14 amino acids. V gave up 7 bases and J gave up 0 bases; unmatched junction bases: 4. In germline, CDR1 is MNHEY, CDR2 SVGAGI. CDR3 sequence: CASTTGQGSYEQYF. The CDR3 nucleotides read TGTGCCAGCACCACGGGACAGGGCTCCTACGAGCAGTACTTC.

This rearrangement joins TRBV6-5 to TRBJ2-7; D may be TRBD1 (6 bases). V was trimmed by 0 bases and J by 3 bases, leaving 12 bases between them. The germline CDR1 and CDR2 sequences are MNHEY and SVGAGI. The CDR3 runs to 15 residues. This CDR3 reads CASSYSSGAGYEQYF. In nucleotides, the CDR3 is TGTGCCAGCAGTTACTCGTCAGGGGCGGGCTACGAGCAGTACTTC.